This TCR beta chain was identified in a study of blood T cell repertoires in COVID-19. This table comes from immunoSEQ multiplex PCR, and its TCRdb copy is limited to in-frame clones, with some not included. The table has 150,000 to 200,000 clones, roughly 79% seen once. The CDR3 is 15 amino acids. In germline, CDR1 is SGHVS, CDR2 FQNEAQ. V dropped 5 bases and J dropped 3; count of bases not matched to a gene: 7. This chain links TRBV7-8 with TRBJ2-7, with TRBD1 matching 10 bases. The TCR sequence derives from a woman aged 80 or older with COVID-19, enrolled during active disease. Sequenced input: peripheral blood. This CDR3 reads CASSPRQGALYEQYF. CDR3 coding DNA: TGTGCCAGCAGCCCAAGACAGGGGGCCCTCTACGAGCAGTACTTC.